This T cell receptor beta chain was documented in a study of PD-1 blockade in classical Hodgkin lymphoma. Study at large: Patients were given intravenous nivolumab, 3 mg/kg, every 2 weeks.

This CDR3 comprises 14 residues. CDR1 is MNHEY, CDR2 SMNVEV, per germline (reference sequence). J lost 4 bases, V lost 6 bases, and 5 bases had no gene match. Sequencing used immunoSEQ multiplex PCR; TCRdb keeps in-frame clones, though not all of them. The data show around 30,000 clones, around 77% seen once. This clone turned up a few times. The antigen is undetermined. The sample's time point: cycle 4 day 1 (C4D1), after less than 7 weeks of nivolumab. Each patient's relapse followed autologous stem cell transplantation, and brentuximab vedotin exposure varied. Study conclusions and caveats: Patients with an early start, nivolumab under 1 year after ASCT, were excluded. Repertoire difference causes, possibly disease activity or prior therapy, remain undefined. Baseline diversity in complete responders resembled that of newly diagnosed patients.

The material was peripheral blood mononuclear cells (PBMCs), obtained before the fourth cycle of nivolumab. This chain connects TRBV27 to TRBJ2-1, with 8 bases identical to TRBD2. The receptor's source is a human donor with classical Hodgkin lymphoma. The CDR3 loop is CASRRGVTYNEQFF. CDR3 sequence (DNA): TGTGCCAGCAGGCGGGGGGTGACTTACAATGAGCAGTTCTTC.